Shown below are 17 T cell receptor beta chains from a single sample sequenced in a study of T cell changes during pregnancy in multiple sclerosis. TCRdb's table, derived via immunoSEQ multiplex PCR, lists solely in-frame clones and lacks some. Here the sample spans more than 25,000 clones, 70% to 90% being singletons. Source: CD8+ T cells from peripheral blood mononuclear cells, taken in the third trimester of pregnancy. The source is a female donor with multiple sclerosis, enrolled in a pregnancy study.

This chain connects TRBV2 to TRBJ2-1, with TRBD2 matching 11 bases. The CDR3 runs 17 residues. CDR1 SNHLY and CDR2 FYNNEI come from the germline V gene. V lost 5 bases and J lost 2; bases outside the gene matches: 8. The CDR3 region has the DNA TGTGCCAGCAGTCACCCTTTAGCGGGAGGGCCCTACAATGAGCAGTTCTTC. Its translation is CASSHPLAGGPYNEQFF.

This chain joins TRBV28 and TRBJ2-2; maybe TRBD2 (6 bases). CDR1 MDHEN and CDR2 SYDVKM come from the germline V gene. Trimming took 6 bases from V and 0 from J, leaving 8 bases between them. This CDR3 contains 14 residues. CDR3 in DNA: TGTGCCAGCAGGCGCGGGACGAACACCGGGGAGCTGTTTTTT. This translates into CASRRGTNTGELFF.

The chain recombines TRBV30 with TRBJ2-4; D unresolved. Germline V gene data show CDR1 as GTSNPN and CDR2 as SVGIG (reference sequence). CDR3 length: 14 residues. Trimming cost V 5 bases and J 6 bases, with 17 bases left between them. CDR3 region: CAWQHASGPNIQYF. In nucleotides, the CDR3 is TGTGCCTGGCAACACGCGAGTGGGCCAAACATTCAGTACTTC.

The J gene is TRBJ2-2, the V gene TRBV19; the D is unclear. The V end lost 9 bases, the J end lost 3 bases, and 17 bases lay between the germline ends. The CDR3 spans 15 residues. Germline values: CDR1 LNHDA, CDR2 SQIVND (reference sequence). Here the CDR3 DNA reads TGTGCCAGCTACTTCCACGCAAGCGACACCGGGGAGCTGTTTTTT. Encoded protein: CASYFHASDTGELFF.

The rearrangement uses TRBV7-8 and TRBJ2-7, with TRBD2 as a possible D gene (5 bases). CDR3 length equals 15 residues. V was pared by 5 bases and J by 0 bases, with 14 bases between. Germline-derived CDR1 and CDR2 are SGHVS and FQNEAQ. The CDR3 DNA follows: TGTGCCAGCAGCCAGTTGGAGGCCATCTCCTACGAGCAGTACTTC. It specifies CASSQLEAISYEQYF. The whole variable domain, remainder taken from reference TRBV7-8 and TRBJ2-7, is GAGVSQSPRYKVAKRGQDVALRCDPISGHVSLFWYQQALGQGPEFLTYFQNEAQLDKSGLPSDRFFAERPEGSVSTLKIQRTQQEDSAVYLCASSQLEAISYEQYFGPGTRLTVT.

The V gene is TRBV30, the J gene TRBJ2-7; D perhaps matches TRBD2 (6 bases). The CDR3 has 14 amino acids. The V gene's germline CDR1 is GTSNPN and CDR2 SVGIG (reference sequence). V lost 5 bases and J lost 3, with 17 bases in between. The CDR3 sequence is CAWSAPTSIYEQYF. The DNA of the CDR3 is TGTGCCTGGTCGGCTCCCACTAGCATCTACGAGCAGTACTTC.

V usage is TRBV27 and J usage is TRBJ1-6, with 8 positions matching TRBD1. The CDR3 consists of 14 residues. Germline V gene data show CDR1 as MNHEY and CDR2 as SMNVEV (reference sequence). The V segment lost 4 bases and the J segment 9 bases; nucleotides outside the gene matches: 5. This chain's CDR3 is CASSYGTGFSPLHF. The CDR3 DNA reads as TGTGCCAGCAGTTACGGGACAGGCTTTTCACCCCTCCACTTT.

The chain uses TRBV4-1 and TRBJ2-7, with D possibly matching TRBD2 (7 bases). Germline V gene sequence: CDR1 MGHRA, CDR2 YSYEKL. V was pared by 3 bases and J by 0 bases, with 12 bases between. The CDR3 extends over 15 amino acids. CDR3 sequence: CASSQLADSSYEQYF. The CDR3 DNA follows: TGCGCCAGCAGCCAGCTAGCGGACAGCTCCTACGAGCAGTACTTC.

CDR3 nucleotide sequence: TGCGCCAGCAGCTACGAGGGGGCAGGGGGGGAGACCCAGTACTTC. It translates to CASSYEGAGGETQYF. The chain is built from TRBV5-1 and TRBJ2-5; TRBD1 might be the D (7 bases). V dropped 3 bases and J dropped 5 bases, with 17 bases sitting between them. The CDR3 has 15 residues. The germline V gene encodes CDR1 SGHRS and CDR2 YFSETQ.

V gene TRBV29-1 combines with J gene TRBJ2-7; 9 bases line up with TRBD1. Trimming cost V 3 bases and J 0 bases; bases outside gene matches: 9. The CDR3 has 16 residues. From germline, CDR1 is SQVTM and CDR2 ANQGSEA. The CDR3 nucleotides are TGCAGCGTTGACCCCCCGGGACAGGGAAGCTCCTACGAGCAGTACTTC. Encoded protein: CSVDPPGQGSSYEQYF.

The gene calls are TRBV7-9 and TRBJ2-5; tentative D call: TRBD1 (5 bases). This CDR3 is 14 amino acids long. CDR1 and CDR2 from the germline V gene are SEHNR and FQNEAQ (reference sequence). Deletions cut 3 bases from V and 0 bases from J, with 8 bases between. CDR3 bases: TGTGCCAGCAGCTTGGGGCGGTACCAAGAGACCCAGTACTTC. It translates to CASSLGRYQETQYF.

The V and J genes are TRBV14 and TRBJ1-1; no clear D. This CDR3 is 15 amino acids long. CDR1 SGHDN and CDR2 FVKESK come from the germline V gene. V lost 4 bases to trimming and J lost 1 base, with 13 bases between them. The DNA for the CDR3 is TGTGCCAGCAGCCCCAGGATTACTTCGAACACTGAAGCTTTCTTT. It codes for CASSPRITSNTEAFF.

The chain combines TRBV10-3 with TRBJ2-7; 7 bases are a match to TRBD1. Trimming removed 6 bases from V and 6 bases from J; junction bases left unmatched: 5. CDR1 and CDR2 from the germline V gene are ENHRY and SYGVKD. This CDR3 comprises 12 residues. CDR3 sequence reads: CAIRTGWGEQYF. Written as DNA, the CDR3 is TGTGCCATCAGGACAGGGTGGGGCGAGCAGTACTTC.

The CDR3 bases are TGTGCCAGCAGTTTTTTAGGGCAGGGGGCAGAGCCCCAGCATTTT. This sequence encodes CASSFLGQGAEPQHF. The chain has TRBV28 and TRBJ1-5; TRBD1 agrees at 8 bases. This CDR3 has 15 amino acids. Germline V lookup: CDR1 MDHEN, CDR2 SYDVKM. V lost 3 bases to trimming and J lost 8 bases; unmatched junction nucleotides: 9.

This rearrangement joins TRBV27 to TRBJ2-3; D uncertain. The length of the CDR3 is 10 residues. The germline CDR1 and CDR2 sequences are MNHEY and SMNVEV (reference sequence). V gave up 2 bases and J gave up 9 bases, with 3 bases separating them. As DNA, the CDR3 is TGTGCCAGCAGTTTAGGCACGCAGTATTTT. It specifies CASSLGTQYF.

The rearrangement links TRBV6-5 to TRBJ2-3, with TRBD2 matching over 11 bases. CDR3 size: 15 residues. CDR1 and CDR2 (germline): MNHEY, SVGAGI. J lost 4 bases, V lost 0 bases, and 0 bases had no gene match. The chain's CDR3 is CASSYSTSGADTQYF. The DNA for the CDR3 is TGTGCCAGCAGTTACTCGACTAGCGGGGCAGATACGCAGTATTTT.

This chain joins TRBV9 and TRBJ1-5; D might be TRBD1 (6 bases). CDR3 length: 13 residues. V was trimmed by 3 bases and J by 2 bases, leaving 6 bases between them. The germline V gene encodes CDR1 SGDLS and CDR2 YYNGEE. The CDR3 is CASSEGGNQPQHF. The CDR3, as DNA: TGTGCCAGCAGCGAGGGGGGCAATCAGCCCCAGCATTTT.